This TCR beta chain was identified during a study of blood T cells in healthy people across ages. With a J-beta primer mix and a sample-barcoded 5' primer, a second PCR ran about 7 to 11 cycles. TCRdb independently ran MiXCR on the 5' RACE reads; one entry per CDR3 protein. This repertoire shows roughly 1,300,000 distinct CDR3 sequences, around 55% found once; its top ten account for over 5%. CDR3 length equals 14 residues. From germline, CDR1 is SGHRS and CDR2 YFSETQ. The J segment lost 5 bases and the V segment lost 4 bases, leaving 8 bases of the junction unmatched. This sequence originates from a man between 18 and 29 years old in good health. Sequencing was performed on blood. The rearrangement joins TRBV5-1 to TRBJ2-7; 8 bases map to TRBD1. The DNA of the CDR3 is TGCGCCAGCAGCCCCCGGACAGGGCAAGACGAGCAGTACTTC. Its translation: CASSPRTGQDEQYF.